A selection of T cell receptor beta chains follows, all from one sample in a study of tumor-infiltrating lymphocytes in localized non-small cell lung cancer. Here immunoSEQ multiplex PCR was the method, and the copy in TCRdb shows in-frame clones only, minus some. This table holds 25,000 to 30,000 clones, 80% to 90% found once. The specimen sequenced was lung tumor tissue. Receptors originate from a human donor with non-small cell lung cancer. Both conserved end residues are part of each CDR3. A D gene is named only where the DNA matches it firmly. Clone size, where shown, is once, few, many, or a class for clones that have expanded.

clone_size: -; d_call: TRBD1; v_call: TRBV10-2; j_call: TRBJ1-2; cdr3_length: 12; cdr3_aa: CASKDREGRSTF; cdr3_nt: TGCGCCAGCAAGGACAGGGAAGGCCGCTCCACCTTC
clone_size: -; d_call: -; v_call: TRBV2; j_call: TRBJ1-2; cdr3_length: 12; cdr3_aa: CASSVGNYGYTF; cdr3_nt: TGTGCCAGCAGCGTCGGTAACTATGGCTACACCTTC
clone_size: -; d_call: -; v_call: TRBV19; j_call: TRBJ2-5; cdr3_length: 15; cdr3_aa: CASSMYPTLQETQYF; cdr3_nt: TGTGCCAGTAGTATGTACCCGACGTTGCAAGAGACCCAGTACTTC
clone_size: -; d_call: -; v_call: TRBV14; j_call: TRBJ1-1; cdr3_length: 16; cdr3_aa: CASSQVGGRVDTEAFF; cdr3_nt: TGTGCCAGCAGCCAAGTCGGGGGGCGCGTGGACACTGAAGCTTTCTTT
clone_size: -; d_call: -; v_call: TRBV7-3; j_call: TRBJ2-6; cdr3_length: 16; cdr3_aa: CASSLTAFSGANVLTF; cdr3_nt: TGTGCCAGCAGCTTAACGGCGTTCTCTGGGGCCAACGTCCTGACTTTC
clone_size: -; d_call: -; v_call: TRBV4-3; j_call: TRBJ1-2; cdr3_length: 15; cdr3_aa: CASSQTHSSNYGYTF; cdr3_nt: TGCGCCAGCAGCCAGACCCACTCATCTAACTATGGCTACACCTTC
clone_size: -; d_call: TRBD1; v_call: TRBV5-1; j_call: TRBJ1-1; cdr3_length: 13; cdr3_aa: CASSWDRGTEAFF; cdr3_nt: TGCGCCAGCAGCTGGGACAGGGGAACTGAAGCTTTCTTT
clone_size: once; d_call: -; v_call: TRBV10-3; j_call: TRBJ2-5; cdr3_length: 17; cdr3_aa: CAISPVLLTGAGETQYF; cdr3_nt: TGTGCCATCAGCCCGGTGCTCCTTACTGGGGCCGGAGAGACCCAGTACTTC
clone_size: -; d_call: TRBD1; v_call: TRBV19; j_call: TRBJ1-2; cdr3_length: 14; cdr3_aa: CASSAVTGGWDYTF; cdr3_nt: TGTGCCAGTAGTGCGGTCACAGGGGGCTGGGACTACACCTTC
clone_size: once; d_call: -; v_call: TRBV5-4; j_call: TRBJ2-7; cdr3_length: 14; cdr3_aa: CASSPRGPSYEQYF; cdr3_nt: TGTGCCAGCAGTCCCCGGGGGCCTTCCTACGAGCAGTACTTC
clone_size: -; d_call: -; v_call: TRBV7-3; j_call: TRBJ1-6; cdr3_length: 12; cdr3_aa: CASSLTGSPLHF; cdr3_nt: TGTGCCAGCAGCTTGACAGGTTCACCCCTCCACTTT
clone_size: -; d_call: TRBD1; v_call: TRBV5-1; j_call: TRBJ2-1; cdr3_length: 15; cdr3_aa: CASSPSGTGWDEQFF; cdr3_nt: TGCGCCAGCAGCCCCTCCGGGACAGGGTGGGATGAGCAGTTCTTC
clone_size: -; d_call: -; v_call: TRBV4-3; j_call: TRBJ1-2; cdr3_length: 15; cdr3_aa: CASSQDRRPPYGYTF; cdr3_nt: TGCGCCAGCAGCCAAGATCGGCGGCCCCCTTATGGCTACACCTTC
clone_size: -; d_call: TRBD2; v_call: TRBV4-1; j_call: TRBJ2-7; cdr3_length: 19; cdr3_aa: CASSQVLRLAGGFTYEQYF; cdr3_nt: TGCGCCAGCAGCCAAGTCTTAAGACTAGCGGGGGGCTTTACCTACGAGCAGTACTTC
clone_size: -; d_call: -; v_call: TRBV20-1; j_call: TRBJ1-1; cdr3_length: 10; cdr3_aa: CSAWYTEAFF; cdr3_nt: TGCAGTGCTTGGTACACTGAAGCTTTCTTT
clone_size: -; d_call: TRBD1; v_call: TRBV5-1; j_call: TRBJ2-1; cdr3_length: 15; cdr3_aa: CASSLEQGGYNEQFF; cdr3_nt: TGCGCCAGCAGCTTGGAACAGGGGGGCTACAATGAGCAGTTCTTC